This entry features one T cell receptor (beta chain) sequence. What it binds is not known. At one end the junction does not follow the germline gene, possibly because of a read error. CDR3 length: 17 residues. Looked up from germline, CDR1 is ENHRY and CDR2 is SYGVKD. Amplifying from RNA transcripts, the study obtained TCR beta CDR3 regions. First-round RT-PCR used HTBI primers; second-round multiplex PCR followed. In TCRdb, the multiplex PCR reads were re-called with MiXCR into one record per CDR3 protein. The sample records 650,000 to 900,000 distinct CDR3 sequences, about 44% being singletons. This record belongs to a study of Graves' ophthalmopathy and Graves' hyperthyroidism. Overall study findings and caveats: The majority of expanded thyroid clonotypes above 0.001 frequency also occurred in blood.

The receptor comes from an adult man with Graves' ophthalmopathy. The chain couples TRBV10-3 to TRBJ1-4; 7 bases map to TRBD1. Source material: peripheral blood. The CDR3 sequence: CASSVDRDDATNEKLFF. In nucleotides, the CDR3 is TGTGCCAGCAGTGTCGACAGGGACGATGCAACTAATGAAAAACTGTTTTTT.